This T cell receptor (beta chain) was captured in a study of blood T cell repertoires in COVID-19. At the level of the study: Sites across the United States, Italy and Spain contributed samples from acute and convalescent COVID-19. Sample material is recorded as cDNA or gDNA derived from T cells, B-cell-depleted T cells, or PBMCs.

The authors' processing: How many nucleated cells were present was estimated from reference gene primer amplification. The table came from immunoSEQ multiplex PCR; TCRdb's copy has only in-frame clones and leaves some out. Clone size and the V and J calls come from that table; the DNA yielded D and trimming. This table holds 270,000 or so clones, 70% to 90% found once. Sequencing was performed on PBMCs or T cells enriched from blood (not recorded which). The source is a woman aged 45-65 years who had been exposed to COVID-19.

This CDR3 reads CSVKGSDRAETQYF. Written as DNA, the CDR3 is TGCAGCGTTAAAGGGTCGGACAGGGCGGAGACCCAGTACTTC. The gene calls are TRBV29-1 and TRBJ2-5; 8 nucleotides agree with TRBD1. The CDR3 runs to 14 residues. CDR1 and CDR2 (germline): SQVTM, ANQGSEA. The V gene end was trimmed by 5 bases and the J gene end by 5 bases; junction bases not matched to a gene: 10.